The clone carrying this TCR beta chain occurred many times. Its antigen is unknown. Read sequence stops 3 residues before the CDR3 end, and the germline J gene provides the missing end. The data are from a study of T cell clonality in common variable immunodeficiency. Each donor provided roughly 5 to 8 ml of heparinized whole blood. TCRdb's table, derived via immunoSEQ multiplex PCR, lists solely in-frame clones and lacks some. The repertoire consists of around 45,000 clones, none detected only once. Notes on the study in general: Fewer TCRbeta clones were shared among CVID subjects than controls.

V dropped 0 bases and J dropped 2 bases, with 15 bases sitting between them. The germline CDR1 and CDR2 sequences are LGHNA and YNFKEQ. The length of the CDR3 is 17 residues. The sample comprised peripheral blood mononuclear cells. The clonotype was recovered from a person aged 18-69 years in good health. The rearrangement uses TRBV4-2 and TRBJ2-3, with D possibly being TRBD2 (6 bases). CDR3 loop: CASSQDWLAEHTDTQYF. The CDR3 bases that were read are TGTGCCAGCAGCCAAGATTGGTTAGCGGAGCACACAGATACG.